A single sample gave rise to the 12 T cell receptor beta chains below, sequenced in a study of T-cell reconstitution after alpha-beta-depleted transplantation in children. A TCRbeta library incorporating unique molecular identifiers was prepared. Each CDR3 protein is one row after TCRdb ran MiXCR on the PCR reads. The sample carries about 300,000 distinct CDR3 sequences, about 9.4% recorded once. The specimen comprised PBMCs, sampled before TCRalphabeta/CD19-depleted stem cell transplant. These receptors were obtained from a boy less than two years old with acute myeloid leukemia, due to receive a stem cell transplant.

This clonotype was seen ten or more times. The J gene is TRBJ2-3, the V gene TRBV7-2, with D uncertain. Trimming took off 1 base at V and 2 bases at J, with 7 bases between the two ends. The length of the CDR3 is 14 residues. The germline gives CDR1 SGHTA, CDR2 FQGNSA. This CDR3 reads CASSLGHHTDTQYF. CDR3 sequence (DNA): TGTGCCAGCAGCTTAGGACATCACACAGATACGCAGTATTTT.

The table lists this clonotype with many counts. The chain combines TRBV5-1 with TRBJ1-1; tentatively, D is TRBD1 (5 bases). The CDR3 runs to 15 residues. Germline V gene data show CDR1 as SGHRS and CDR2 as YFSETQ. With 0 bases removed from V and 3 bases from J, the gap between germline ends came to 12 bases. Written as DNA, the CDR3 is TGCGCCAGCAGCTTGGGGCAGGGCTGGGACACTGAAGCTTTCTTT. This sequence encodes CASSLGQGWDTEAFF. The whole variable domain, remainder taken from reference TRBV5-1 and TRBJ1-1, is KAGVTQTPRYLIKTRGQQVTLSCSPISGHRSVSWYQQTPGQGLQFLFEYFSETQRNKGNFPGRFSGRQFSNSRSEMNVSTLELGDSALYLCASSLGQGWDTEAFFGQGTRLTVV.

This clonotype was detected many times. The chain has TRBV29-1 and TRBJ2-1; a possible D gene is TRBD2 (6 bases). CDR3 length equals 13 residues. V was cut by 4 bases and J by 7 bases, with 14 bases left in between. Germline values: CDR1 SQVTM, CDR2 ANQGSEA. The CDR3 DNA is TGCAGCGTTGTTGGCGGGATTAGGAATGAGCAGTTCTTC. It specifies CSVVGGIRNEQFF.

At least ten counts were recorded for this clonotype. The DNA of the CDR3 is TGTGCCAGCAGACCCGGGACTAGCGGGGGAGATACGCAGTATTTT. Encoded protein: CASRPGTSGGDTQYF. The genes are TRBV28 and TRBJ2-3, with 14 bases matching TRBD2. This CDR3 comprises 15 residues. Germline V gene lookup returns CDR1 MDHEN and CDR2 SYDVKM. The V segment lost 6 bases and the J segment 5 bases; nucleotides outside the gene matches: 4.

J is TRBJ2-5 and V is TRBV5-5; possibly TRBD1 or TRBD2 for D (6 bases each). The CDR3 length is 13 residues. In germline, CDR1 is SGHKS, CDR2 YYEKEE (reference sequence). Trimming left V 4 bases short and J 5 bases short, with 12 bases between. CDR3 region: CASSPWGAETQYF. The CDR3 nucleotides read TGTGCCAGCAGCCCCTGGGGGGCGGAGACCCAGTACTTC.

This clonotype was counted ten times or more. The chain joins TRBV5-1 to TRBJ2-2, with D perhaps matching TRBD1 (6 bases). The CDR3 is 15 residues long. Germline assignment: CDR1 SGHRS and CDR2 YFSETQ. V dropped 0 bases and J dropped 8 bases, with 14 bases sitting between them. The CDR3 sequence is CASSLVQGPDGELFF. CDR3 DNA sequence: TGCGCCAGCAGCTTGGTGCAGGGGCCTGATGGGGAGCTGTTTTTT.

This clonotype was seen a handful of times. The rearrangement uses TRBV11-2 and TRBJ2-5; D possibly matches TRBD1 or TRBD2 (5 bases each). Germline CDR1 is SGHAT and CDR2 is FQNNGV. V dropped 4 bases and J dropped 5 bases, with 14 bases sitting between them. The CDR3 is 14 residues long. The CDR3 coding sequence is TGTGCCAGCAGCTCGCCCTTCGGGGCCGAGACCCAGTACTTC. This encodes CASSSPFGAETQYF.

V and J are TRBV5-1 and TRBJ2-7; D uncertain. The CDR3 has 16 amino acids. The germline CDR1 and CDR2 sequences are SGHRS and YFSETQ. The V and J ends lost 0 bases and 4 bases respectively, with 17 bases between them. The CDR3 sequence is CASSLESYSFYYEQYF. CDR3 nucleotides: TGCGCCAGCAGCTTGGAATCATACAGCTTCTATTACGAGCAGTACTTC.

This chain links TRBV28 with TRBJ1-2; 11 nucleotides line up with TRBD1. CDR3 size: 16 residues. V was pared by 4 bases and J by 2 bases, with 6 bases of the junction left unmatched. Germline V lookup: CDR1 MDHEN, CDR2 SYDVKM. CDR3 sequence (DNA): TGTGCCAGCAGTTCTCGGACAGGGGGCTTGAACTATGGCTACACCTTC. Its protein is CASSSRTGGLNYGYTF.

In this sample, this clonotype turned up a few times. This chain joins TRBV5-1 and TRBJ2-2; 7 nucleotides match TRBD1. Germline V gives CDR1 SGHRS, CDR2 YFSETQ. The CDR3 contains 18 residues. Trimming cost V 2 bases and J 0 bases; bases outside gene matches: 10. This CDR3 reads CASSLPGTATSNTGELFF. The CDR3 nucleotides read TGCGCCAGCAGCTTACCCGGGACAGCCACTTCGAACACCGGGGAGCTGTTTTTT.

This clonotype appeared many times. V and J are TRBV28 and TRBJ2-3, with TRBD2 identical over 10 bases. This CDR3 region has 15 residues. J gave up 4 bases and V 6 bases, and 7 bases lay outside the gene matches. CDR1 is MDHEN and CDR2 is SYDVKM in the germline V gene. The CDR3 reads CASRGGTSVADTQYF. DNA of the CDR3: TGTGCCAGCAGGGGCGGGACTAGCGTTGCAGATACGCAGTATTTT.

Ten or more counts support this clonotype. The chain joins TRBV13 to TRBJ2-3; D not certain. Trimming stripped 0 bases from V and 1 base from J, with 5 bases between. The CDR3 runs to 14 residues. Germline lookup yields CDR1 PRHDT and CDR2 FYEKMQ (reference sequence). CDR3 nucleotides: TGTGCCAGCAGCTTAGGGTGGCGCACAGATACGCAGTATTTT. It is translated as CASSLGWRTDTQYF.